This T cell receptor beta chain was recovered during a study of blood T cell repertoires in COVID-19. Study context: Acute-phase and convalescent COVID-19 samples originated in the United States, Italy and Spain. The cDNA or gDNA used as material had been derived from T cells, B-cell-depleted T cells, or PBMCs.

Data came from immunoSEQ multiplex PCR; TCRdb stores just in-frame clones and leaves some out. The data hold 150,000 to 200,000 clones, with approximately 75% observed a single time. The CDR3 loop spans 14 amino acids. Per germline, CDR1 SGHAT and CDR2 FQNNGV. V shed 2 bases and J shed 3 bases, with 11 bases lying between them. Material: peripheral blood. The chain joins TRBV11-2 to TRBJ2-7; the D is unclear. The TCR comes from a human donor in a cohort sampled during active COVID-19. The CDR3 sequence: CASSLSHAGYEQYF. The CDR3 coding sequence is TGTGCCAGCAGCTTATCTCATGCAGGCTACGAGCAGTACTTC.